This T cell receptor (beta chain) is drawn from a study of shared clonotypes between healthy human individuals. This clone was counted a few times. Its antigen remains unidentified. Among the donors, all were Caucasian adults who lived in Nashville, Tennessee. The CDR3 is 15 residues long. The data were produced by immunoSEQ multiplex PCR, yet TCRdb's version contains in-frame clones alone and is incomplete. Of about 520,000 clones listed, 70% to 85% are singletons. Overall study results and limits: An expected dependence of interdonor clonotype sharing on sequencing depth was noted.

Sequencing was carried out using PBMCs. This sequence originates from a woman between 35 and 50 years old in good health. Some clones in this sample may be carry-over from other donors' samples. The genes are TRBV21-1 and TRBJ2-3; the table assigns TRBD1, which was not confirmed against the DNA. TRBV21-1 represents a pseudogene. In DNA form, the CDR3 reads TGTGCCAGCAGCAAAGATCCTAGGGGCTCGAATACGCAGTATTTT. Amino acids: CASSKDPRGSNTQYF.